The T cell receptor (beta chain) under discussion was sequenced for a study of regulatory T cells in long-lasting Graves disease. Study-level background: Positive TSH receptor antibodies alongside over 5 years of antithyroid drugs were what marked Graves' disease as persistent.

Documented time point: persistent/refractory GD, antithyroid drugs over 5 years with positive TRAb. Construction of the TCR library relied on RNA isolated from PBMCs. This clonotype was observed at least ten times. What it binds is not known. Study observations and caveats: Authors noted too few samples as a limitation.

This CDR3 has 13 residues. Germline CDR1 and CDR2: SEHNR and FQNEAQ (reference sequence). Trimming took off 8 bases at V and 5 bases at J, with 15 bases between the two ends. Sequencing libraries for TCR beta were prepared with iRepertoire HTBI primers and Arm-PCR of CDR3 regions. TCRdb processed the multiplex PCR reads anew with MiXCR; each CDR3 protein has one entry. The sample shows 300,000 to 500,000 distinct CDR3 sequences, less than 25% of them seen only once. The sequencing used peripheral blood mononuclear cells (PBMCs), collected when the disease was refractory, from a patient treated with antithyroid drugs. The chain combines TRBV7-9 with TRBJ1-2, with D uncertain. The sequence derives from a female donor with Graves disease. Here the CDR3 DNA reads TGTGCCAGCCAACGAGCACGAGGATATGGCTACACCTTC. This codes for CASQRARGYGYTF. The full variable domain, rest sourced from reference TRBV7-9 and TRBJ1-2, is DTGVSQNPRHKITKRGQNVTFRCDPISEHNRLYWYRQTLGQGPEFLTYFQNEAQLEKSRLLSDRFSAERPKGSFSTLEIQRTEQGDSAMYLCASQRARGYGYTFGSGTRLTVV.